The 8 T cell receptor beta chains below come from one sample, sequenced in a study of blood T cell repertoires in COVID-19. Repertoires were generated with immunoSEQ multiplex PCR, while TCRdb's copy carries only in-frame clones and drops some. Of about 400,000 clones in the sample, approximately 88% were seen once. Sequencing was carried out using PBMCs or T cells enriched from blood (not recorded which). The receptor source for this set is a woman aged 40 to 49 with acute COVID-19.

The J gene is TRBJ2-1, the V gene TRBV12-5, with 8 bases aligning to TRBD2. J lost 9 bases, V lost 8 bases, and 9 bases had no gene match. This CDR3 comprises 13 residues. In germline, CDR1 is LGHNT, CDR2 FRNRAP. CDR3 loop: CASNGGGLGEQFF. DNA for the CDR3: TGTGCTAGTAACGGCGGGGGGTTGGGTGAGCAGTTCTTC.

The gene calls are TRBV27 and TRBJ1-2, with 8 bases lining up with TRBD1. The CDR3 is 15 residues long. Trimming at V came to 5 bases and at J to 5 bases, leaving 10 bases not matched to a gene. Germline-derived CDR1 and CDR2 are MNHEY and SMNVEV (reference sequence). CDR3 loop: CASSPGTGRGYGYTF. In DNA, the CDR3 is TGTGCCAGCAGTCCCGGGACAGGTCGAGGATATGGCTACACCTTC.

The genes are TRBV6-1 and TRBJ1-6, with D unresolved. The germline V and J ends were trimmed by 2 bases and 10 bases, with 9 bases remaining between them. The germline V gene has CDR1 MNHNS and CDR2 SASEGT. This CDR3 comprises 13 residues. CDR3: CASSERAGSPLHF. In DNA form, the CDR3 reads TGTGCCAGCAGTGAAAGGGCGGGATCACCCCTCCACTTT.

The rearrangement uses TRBV2 and TRBJ2-7, with D tentatively TRBD2 (6 bases). The CDR3 length is 14 residues. Germline CDR1 and CDR2: SNHLY and FYNNEI. V was shortened by 1 base and J by 6 bases, with 13 bases between the two germline ends. CDR3 nucleotide sequence: TGTGCCAGCAGTGAAGGTGGAGGGCTGGTCGAGCAGTACTTC. Translated: CASSEGGGLVEQYF.

V is TRBV5-4 and J is TRBJ1-1; a weak D match, TRBD1 (5 bases). Deletions cut 2 bases from V and 0 bases from J, with 8 bases between. The germline CDR1 and CDR2 sequences are SGHNT and YYREEE (reference sequence). This CDR3 comprises 14 residues. The DNA for the CDR3 is TGTGCCAGCAGCTTAAAGGGGTTGAACACTGAAGCTTTCTTT. As protein: CASSLKGLNTEAFF.

This chain links TRBV18 with TRBJ1-2; 9 bases align to TRBD1. The CDR3 sequence is 18 residues long. Trimming at V came to 2 bases and at J to 0 bases, leaving 10 bases not matched to a gene. Germline V gene sequence: CDR1 KGHSH, CDR2 LQKENI. The CDR3 sequence is CASSPSTGGGDANYGYTF. The CDR3 DNA reads as TGTGCCAGCTCACCATCCACAGGGGGCGGGGATGCTAACTATGGCTACACCTTC.

The J gene is TRBJ1-1, the V gene TRBV13; TRBD1 is a possible D gene (6 bases). The CDR3 is made up of 14 amino acids. CDR1 is PRHDT and CDR2 is FYEKMQ in the germline V gene (reference sequence). Trimming cost V 5 bases and J 2 bases, with 12 bases left between them. CDR3 bases: TGTGCCAGCAGCCTCGGGACATTTAACACTGAAGCTTTCTTT. It specifies CASSLGTFNTEAFF.

The chain uses TRBV24-1 and TRBJ1-1; D possibly corresponds to TRBD1 (5 bases). CDR3 length equals 15 residues. V was trimmed by 3 bases and J by 3 bases, leaving 13 bases between them. CDR1 KGHDR and CDR2 SFDVKD come from the germline V gene. The CDR3 DNA follows: TGTGCCACCAGTGATGCCCATGGAGGGGACACTGAAGCTTTCTTT. It encodes CATSDAHGGDTEAFF.